The present T cell receptor (beta chain) was sequenced within a study of cytomegalovirus exposure and HLA in healthy donors. PCR employed 60 Vbeta and 13 Jbeta primers. Clones were read by immunoSEQ multiplex PCR, and TCRdb kept only the in-frame ones, dropping some. The data contain roughly 150,000 clones, around 79% of them singletons. With 7 bases clipped from V and 3 bases from J, the junction kept 17 bases outside the gene matches. Germline values: CDR1 SGHAT, CDR2 FQNNGV. CDR3 length: 19 residues. This rearrangement joins TRBV11-2 to TRBJ2-3, with TRBD2 matching 12 bases. The receptor comes from a middle-aged man in good health and CMV-seropositive. Sequencing used PBMCs. In nucleotides, the CDR3 is TGTGCCAGCATCGGTTGGGGGACTAGCGGGCCGGGAAATACAGATACGCAGTATTTT. Translating it yields CASIGWGTSGPGNTDTQYF.